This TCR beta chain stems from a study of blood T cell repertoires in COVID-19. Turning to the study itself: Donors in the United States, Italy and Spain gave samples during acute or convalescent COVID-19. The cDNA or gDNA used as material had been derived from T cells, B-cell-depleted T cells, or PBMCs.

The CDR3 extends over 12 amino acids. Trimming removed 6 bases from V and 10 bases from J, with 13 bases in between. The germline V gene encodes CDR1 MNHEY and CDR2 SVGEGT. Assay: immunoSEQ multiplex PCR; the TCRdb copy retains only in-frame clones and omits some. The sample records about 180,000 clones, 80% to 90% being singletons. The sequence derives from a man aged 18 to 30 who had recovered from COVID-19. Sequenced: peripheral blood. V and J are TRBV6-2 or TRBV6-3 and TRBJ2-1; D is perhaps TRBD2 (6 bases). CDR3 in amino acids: CASSRSGIEQFF. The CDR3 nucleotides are TGTGCCAGCAGCCGTAGCGGAATCGAGCAGTTCTTC.